This entry describes one T cell receptor (beta chain). Its antigen has not been determined. The sample holds no much larger clone one base away, and base qualities are not on file. The sample originates from a study of cytomegalovirus exposure and HLA in healthy donors (dated by TCRdb to about 2017). Turning to the overall study: According to an earlier analysis of 550 to 700 of the donors, 150 million to 200 million T cells yielded some 110 million unique TCR beta sequences and about 300 Gb of sequence data. An early release covering 550 to 700 HLA-typed donors comprised approximately 290 gigabases of sequencing data and 85 million or so unique TCR sequences. The genetic ancestry cluster associated with self-reported Caucasian donors included approximately 85% of the approximately 410 genotyped donors. The study aimed to test whether signatures of past pathogen exposure could be identified by cataloging public T cell receptors. The study used immunosequencing to profile the T cell repertoires of approximately 640 subjects and linked those repertoires to cytomegalovirus serostatus. Besides the first cohort of approximately 710 subjects, a separate validation cohort made up of 120 different subjects was used. High-throughput TCR immunosequencing, statistical association of individual TCRs with disease status, and machine learning were combined to predict cytomegalovirus infection status. A later analysis re-analyzed previously published TCR beta repertoires from several hundred donors and added high-resolution HLA genotyping to study TCR occurrence patterns. Rather than using new phenotypic data, the later analysis identified candidate immune exposures from TCR beta sequences and from how often those sequences occurred across donors. In an earlier analysis of 550 to 700 of the donors, high-throughput TCR beta sequencing was used to judge whether each TCR beta V gene segment behaved as functional or pseudogenic. Donor age, sex, ethnicity and CMV serostatus were compiled alongside the repertoire data. A later genetic analysis took genome-wide SNP genotypes for 398 of the 666 donors and used that subset as a discovery cohort. All discovery cohort repertoires had been generated using a single sequencing platform. HLA typing covered class I and class II loci at four-digit resolution. The number of typed donors differed by locus: roughly 629-630 for A, B, C, DRB1 and DQB1; about 520 for DQA1; around 610 for DPA1; and approximately 450 for DPB1. Because of strong linkage in the cohort, roughly five DR-DQ haplotypes were treated as single units for association and clustering. Across about 380 genotyped donors of the cohort, an average of approximately 200,000 unique TCR beta nucleotide sequences per donor were sequenced, and 15% to 20% of those sequences were non-productive.

The cohort was made up of 666 healthy bone marrow donors. All cohort members were sampled while nominally healthy, although unrecorded immune exposures were likely present. The donor tested CMV seropositive and was one of the 289 seropositive cohort members. A peripheral blood sample was provided by each donor, and peripheral blood mononuclear cells were used for TCR beta sequencing. The Qiagen DNeasy Blood Extraction Kit was used to extract genomic DNA from the blood cell samples. The CDR3, from cysteine to phenylalanine, totals 14 residues. CDR3 DNA only is kept here, 42 bases in frame from base 1. V trim: 6 bases; J trim: 2 bases; unmatched bases: 6. CDR1 and CDR2 (MNHEY, SMNVEV) derive from the germline V gene (reference sequence). Library preparation used the immunoSEQ multiplex PCR assay. For the multiplex PCR, a mixture combining 60 forward primers for TCR Vbeta segments and 13 reverse primers for TCR Jbeta segments was used. The CDR3 region of rearranged TCR beta genes was amplified from genomic DNA with a multiplex PCR assay. Amplified TCR beta libraries were sequenced as 87-base-pair reads on the Illumina HiSeq System. The authors' pipeline ran thus. In a later analysis, some 80 million unique TCR beta chains were counted across the roughly 700 repertoires, and about 10 million of these chains were shared by at least two donors. To remove PCR and sequencing errors, raw reads were error-corrected and collapsed into unique sequences using a nearest-neighbor algorithm that merged closely related sequences. Alignment of CDR3 sequences to IMGT reference sequences was used to assign V, D and J gene segments. For a sequence to be retained, a match of at least six nucleotides was required to both a V gene segment and a J gene segment. Rearrangements were classified as productive when the CDR3 lacked stop codons and remained in frame with V and J, and all other rearrangements were classified as non-productive. Following IMGT convention, CDR3 was defined as the stretch from the second conserved V-encoded cysteine to the conserved J-encoded phenylalanine. The earlier analysis of some 580 of the donors excluded any sequence lacking an unambiguous match to a single V gene segment. An earlier analysis of some 500 of the donors classified V segments as functional when productive rearrangements were above 56.7% and as segregating when the standard deviation between donors was above 5%. A statistical classification framework was built to diagnose cytomegalovirus status from the catalog of TCR beta chain sequences. A later analysis assigned V and J genes by comparing TCR nucleotide sequences with IMGT/GENE-DB human TR gene sequences. Using the TCRdist pipeline, a later analysis assigned CDR3 sequences along with most-parsimonious VDJ recombination scenarios. A later analysis defined each TCR beta chain by its CDR3 amino acid sequence plus V-gene family, and excluded reads lacking a unique V-gene family. To address suspected cross-contamination and a sequencing artifact, a later analysis removed some 620 highly shared, low-generation-probability nucleotide sequences. For each public chain, a later analysis derived a clonal expansion index from normalized ranks of inferred template counts within each repertoire. In a later analysis, generation probabilities were computed using a VDJ recombination model fitted to out-of-frame rearrangements, and the results were checked against IGoR. A later analysis scored TCR-TCR, TCR-HLA and TCR-CMV co-occurrence with hypergeometric tests, applying a repertoire-size bias correction to TCR pairs. To estimate false discovery rates, a later analysis permuted the HLA or CMV assignments 20 times. In a later analysis, co-occurring TCRs were grouped using DBSCAN, with TCRdist sequence similarity added in when clustering inside HLA-allele-positive subsets. Repertoires with fewer than 30,000 or more than 120,000 public chains, plus five repertoires with anomalous nucleotide sharing, were excluded from co-occurrence clustering. TCRdb took this table from immuneACCESS and kept in-frame rearrangements with V and J called. Such tables lack part of the clones; where checked against another copy, unresolved V genes explain under half of the gap, and the rest is unexplained. Clonal size and the V and J genes are those of that table, whereas D and trimming came from the DNA. The sample table records more than 100,000 clones; 75% to 90% of these occur just once. The ten largest clones add up to 8.1% of the sample.

What the work shows at the level of the full study, not this receptor alone: Strong co-occurrence of HLA alleles, especially DR and DQ, made assigning TCR associations to individual alleles difficult. In vitro tests confirmed that a few of the cytomegalovirus-associated TCR beta chains recognize cytomegalovirus antigens. The sequencing pipeline was judged likely to have produced a cluster of highly shared sequence variants as a technical artifact. According to a later analysis, parvovirus B19, influenza, CMV and Epstein-Barr virus appeared linked to several top co-occurrence clusters. Linkage disequilibrium might explain the correlated functional status among segregating V segments, but an unknown experimental factor could not be excluded. In both the original and validation cohorts, the classifier was reported to diagnose cytomegalovirus status with high specificity and sensitivity. Because some donors lacked HLA typing at each locus, the association tests relied only on the typed subset. A later genetic analysis associated a missense DCLRE1C variant with V-gene and J-gene trimming of TCR beta chains, and an independent cohort replicated the association. The cohort was sequenced for TCR beta chains only, and without alpha or paired-chain data the features that could be detected were limited. Most TCR sequences were observed very rarely across donors, whereas some public TCRs were present in many individuals. A later analysis found that HLA-associated TCR beta chains were more clonally expanded and had lower generation probabilities than equally common non-associated chains. Because the 87-base-pair reads could not distinguish some IMGT-functional V segments, including TRBV6-2 and TRBV6-3, those segments were excluded. Most CMV-associated TCR beta chains appeared to be HLA-restricted in a later analysis, and the HLA associations seemed to be driven largely by CMV exposure. Sequencing depth was assumed to be roughly uniform across donors in the presence/absence analyses, though that assumption may not hold. A total of 164 TCR beta chains were listed by the study as associated with cytomegalovirus. In a later analysis, some 17,000 TCR beta sequences were associated with specific HLA alleles at a false discovery rate of 0.05. It was suggested by the authors that the approach could potentially be generalized to other disease states and immunological phenotypes. The earlier analysis of about 600 of the donors excluded roughly 17 rarely observed V segments, including chromosome 9 orphons, because counts were too low. Immune exposure information for the cohort was limited to CMV serostatus. A further reported finding was that TCR beta sequences accurately predicted the HLA-A and HLA-B alleles for most subjects in the first cohort. Broadly in line with IMGT annotations, most TCR beta V segments showed up in productive rearrangements about 90% or about 30% of the time in an earlier analysis of around 550 of the donors. In a later analysis, the rate of TCR association differed among HLA loci, with DRB1 alleles having the most associated TCRs and HLA-C alleles having the fewest. Compared with the 666-donor mean, donors in an Asian-associated ancestry cluster had fewer N-insertions in productive TCRs, according to a later genetic analysis.

The chain is assembled from TRBV27 and TRBJ1-1; 7 nucleotides in the junction match TRBD1. Sample: PBMCs. The clonotype comes from a woman aged 50 to 60 in good health and CMV-seropositive. The DNA reads as follows: TGTGCCAGCAGCTTCGACAGGGTAAACACTGAAGCTTTCTTT. This yields the protein CASSFDRVNTEAFF.